This T cell receptor (beta chain) was sequenced in a study of cytomegalovirus exposure and HLA in healthy donors. This clone was counted between two and nine times. 13 Jbeta primers and 60 Vbeta primers were used for the PCR. Profiling relied on immunoSEQ multiplex PCR, and the TCRdb table lists in-frame clones only, not all of them. In the table there are about 93,000 clones, approximately 80% of which are singletons. This receptor was identified in a woman between 40 and 50 years old in good health and CMV-seronegative. The sequencing input was PBMCs.

This chain's CDR3 is CASSLGGLGPPINTGELFF. CDR3 sequence (DNA): TGTGCCAGCAGCTTAGGGGGTTTGGGGCCTCCAATAAACACCGGGGAGCTGTTTTTT. This rearrangement joins TRBV11-2 to TRBJ2-2; tentatively, D is TRBD1 (5 bases). This CDR3 has 19 residues. The germline CDR1 and CDR2 sequences are SGHAT and FQNNGV. Trimming shortened V by 1 base and J by 2 bases, and 20 bases separated the two germline ends.